The T cell receptor (beta chain) under discussion was sequenced for a study of immune evolution from preneoplasia to lung adenocarcinoma. Here immunoSEQ multiplex PCR was the method, and the copy in TCRdb shows in-frame clones only, minus some. The sample holds about 11,000 clones; 82% are singletons and the top ten take around 1.7%. This CDR3 is built from 14 residues. Germline values: CDR1 GTSNPN, CDR2 SVGIG (reference sequence). Trimming shortened V by 2 bases and J by 0 bases, and 7 bases separated the two germline ends. The clonotype originates from a person between 70 and 80 years old with lung adenocarcinoma. Sequences were obtained from FFPE minimally invasive lung adenocarcinoma tissue. V is TRBV30 and J is TRBJ1-4, with D possibly TRBD1 on 5 matching bases. The chain's CDR3 is CAWSRGATNEKLFF. The CDR3 DNA follows: TGTGCCTGGAGTAGGGGCGCAACTAATGAAAAACTGTTTTTT.